The sequence of this T cell receptor beta chain was determined in a study of blood T cells in healthy people across ages. General observations from the study: Roughly linear age-related decline in beta diversity appeared, significant by age about 40.

It was 8 to 10 milliliters of peripheral blood that were drawn from each donor. Germline V gene lookup returns CDR1 MDHEN and CDR2 SYDVKM. After removal of 4 bases from V and 1 base from J, the junction contained 13 bases not matched to a gene. The CDR3 has 18 residues. A second PCR, run for about 7 to 11 cycles, used a sample-barcoded 5' primer plus a J-beta primer mix. Sequencing of every sample gave 3 million or more CDR3-containing paired-end reads. TCRdb independently ran MiXCR on the 5' RACE reads; one entry per CDR3 protein. The table lists 1.8 million or so distinct CDR3 sequences, about two fifths of them singletons, with 23% in the top ten. This clonotype has more than one count but fewer than ten. What it recognizes is unknown.

The sequence was collected from a human donor in good health. V usage is TRBV28 and J usage is TRBJ1-5, with 7 bases identical to TRBD1. Sequenced material: blood. The CDR3 DNA reads TGTGCCAGCAGTTCCATAATTAACAGGGGTAGGAGCAATCAGCCCCAGCATTTT. It specifies CASSSIINRGRSNQPQHF.